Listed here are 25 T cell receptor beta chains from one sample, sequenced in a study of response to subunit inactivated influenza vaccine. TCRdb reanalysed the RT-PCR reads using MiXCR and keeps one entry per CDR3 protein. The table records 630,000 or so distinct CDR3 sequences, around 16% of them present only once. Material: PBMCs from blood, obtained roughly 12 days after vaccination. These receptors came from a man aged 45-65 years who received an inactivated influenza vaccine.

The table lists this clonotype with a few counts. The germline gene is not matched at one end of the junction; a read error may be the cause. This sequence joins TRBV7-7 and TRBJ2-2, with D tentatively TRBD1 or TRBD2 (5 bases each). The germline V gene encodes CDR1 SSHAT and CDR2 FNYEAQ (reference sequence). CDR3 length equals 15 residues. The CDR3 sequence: CASSPRDAPSGELFF. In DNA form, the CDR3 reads TGTGCTAGCAGCCCCCGGGACGCCCCGTCCGGGGAGCTGTTTTTT.

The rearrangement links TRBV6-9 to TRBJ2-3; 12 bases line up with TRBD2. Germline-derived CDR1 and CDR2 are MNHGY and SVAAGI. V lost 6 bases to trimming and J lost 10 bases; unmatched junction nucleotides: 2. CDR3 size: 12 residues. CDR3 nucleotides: TGTGCCAGCAGGCTAGCGGGAGGGGCGCAGTATTTT. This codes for CASRLAGGAQYF.

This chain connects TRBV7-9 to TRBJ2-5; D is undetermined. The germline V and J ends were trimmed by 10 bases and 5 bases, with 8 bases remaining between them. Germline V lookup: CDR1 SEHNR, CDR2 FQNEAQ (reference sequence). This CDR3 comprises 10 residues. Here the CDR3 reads CATVDETQYF. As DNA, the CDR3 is TGTGCCACCGTAGATGAGACCCAGTACTTC.

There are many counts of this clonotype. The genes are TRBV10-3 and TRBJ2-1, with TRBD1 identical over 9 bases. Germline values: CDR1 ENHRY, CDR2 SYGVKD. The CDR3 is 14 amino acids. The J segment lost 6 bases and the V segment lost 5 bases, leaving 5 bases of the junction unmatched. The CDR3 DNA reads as TGTGCCATCAGTCCGACAGGGGGTCGCAATGAGCAGTTCTTC. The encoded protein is CAISPTGGRNEQFF.

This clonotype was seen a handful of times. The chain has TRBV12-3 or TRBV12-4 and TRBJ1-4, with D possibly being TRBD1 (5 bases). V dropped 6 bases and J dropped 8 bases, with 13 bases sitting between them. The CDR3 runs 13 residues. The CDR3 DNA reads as TGTGCCAGCAGCCCGACAGTGGGGGAAAAACTGTTTTTT. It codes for CASSPTVGEKLFF.

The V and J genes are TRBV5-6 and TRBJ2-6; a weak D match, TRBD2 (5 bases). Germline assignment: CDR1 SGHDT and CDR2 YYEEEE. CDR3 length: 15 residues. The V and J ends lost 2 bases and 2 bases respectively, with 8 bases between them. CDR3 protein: CASSLIGAGANVLTF. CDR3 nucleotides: TGTGCCAGCAGCTTAATCGGGGCTGGGGCCAACGTCCTGACTTTC.

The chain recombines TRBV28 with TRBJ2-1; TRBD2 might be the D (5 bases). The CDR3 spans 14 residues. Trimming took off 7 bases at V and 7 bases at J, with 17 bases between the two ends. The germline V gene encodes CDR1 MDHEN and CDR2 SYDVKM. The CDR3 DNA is TGTGCCAGCAAAGGTGGGAGCGGTGGTAATGAGCAGTTCTTC. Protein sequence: CASKGGSGGNEQFF.

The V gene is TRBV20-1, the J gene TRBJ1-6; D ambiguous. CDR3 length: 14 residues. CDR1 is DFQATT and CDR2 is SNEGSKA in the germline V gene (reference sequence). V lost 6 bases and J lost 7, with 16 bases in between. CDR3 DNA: TGCAGTGCACTTAACCTGGGAAGAAATTCACCCCTCCACTTT. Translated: CSALNLGRNSPLHF.

CDR3 amino acids: CAWSPGLAGESSYNEQFF. The DNA of the CDR3 is TGTGCCTGGAGCCCGGGACTAGCGGGAGAAAGCTCCTACAATGAGCAGTTCTTC. V is TRBV30 and J is TRBJ2-1, with 14 positions matching TRBD2. CDR3 length equals 18 residues. The V segment lost 3 bases and the J segment 0 bases; nucleotides outside the gene matches: 7. Per the germline V gene, CDR1 is GTSNPN and CDR2 is SVGIG (reference sequence). Drawing the rest from reference TRBV30 and TRBJ2-1, the complete variable domain is SQTIHQWPATLVQPVGSPLSLECTVEGTSNPNLYWYRQAAGRGLQLLFYSVGIGQISSEVPQNLSASRPQDRQFILSSKKLLLSDSGFYLCAWSPGLAGESSYNEQFFGPGTRLTVL.

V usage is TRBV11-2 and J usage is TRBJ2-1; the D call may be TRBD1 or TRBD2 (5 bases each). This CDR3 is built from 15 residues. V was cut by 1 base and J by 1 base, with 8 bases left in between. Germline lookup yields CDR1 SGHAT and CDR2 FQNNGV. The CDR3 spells CASSLVGESYNEQFF. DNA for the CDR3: TGTGCCAGCAGCTTAGTGGGGGAGTCCTACAATGAGCAGTTCTTC.

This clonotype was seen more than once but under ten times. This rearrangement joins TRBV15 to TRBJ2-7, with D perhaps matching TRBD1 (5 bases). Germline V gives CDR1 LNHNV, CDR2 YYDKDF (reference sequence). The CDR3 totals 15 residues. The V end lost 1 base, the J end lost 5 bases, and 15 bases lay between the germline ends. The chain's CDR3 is CATSRGGREVHEQYF. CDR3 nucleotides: TGTGCCACCAGCAGAGGCGGCAGGGAAGTCCACGAGCAGTACTTC.

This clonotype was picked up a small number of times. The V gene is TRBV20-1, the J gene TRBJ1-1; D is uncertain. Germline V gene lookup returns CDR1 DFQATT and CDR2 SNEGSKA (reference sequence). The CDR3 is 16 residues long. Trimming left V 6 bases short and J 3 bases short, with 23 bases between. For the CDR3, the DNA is TGCAGTGCCAAGGAATATTTGGGAGCGGATGACACTGAAGCTTTCTTT. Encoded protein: CSAKEYLGADDTEAFF.

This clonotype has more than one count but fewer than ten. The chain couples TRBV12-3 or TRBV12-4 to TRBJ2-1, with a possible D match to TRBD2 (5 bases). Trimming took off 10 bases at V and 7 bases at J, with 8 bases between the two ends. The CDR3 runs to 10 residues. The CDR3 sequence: CATGDNEQFF. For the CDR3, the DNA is TGTGCCACCGGGGATAATGAGCAGTTCTTC.

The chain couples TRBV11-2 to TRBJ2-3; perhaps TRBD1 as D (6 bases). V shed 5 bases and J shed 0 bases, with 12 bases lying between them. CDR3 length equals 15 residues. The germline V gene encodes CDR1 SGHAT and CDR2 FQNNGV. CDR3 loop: CASSDGQISTDTQYF. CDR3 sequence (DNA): TGTGCCAGCAGCGACGGACAGATAAGCACAGATACGCAGTATTTT.

CDR3 amino acids: CASSFLREVGEQYF. CDR3 DNA sequence: TGCGCCAGCAGCTTCCTCCGGGAGGTGGGGGAGCAGTACTTC. The chain recombines TRBV5-1 with TRBJ2-7; TRBD2 aligns across 7 bases. From germline, CDR1 is SGHRS and CDR2 YFSETQ. The ends lost 2 bases at V and 7 bases at J; junction bases unmatched: 9. The CDR3 totals 14 residues.

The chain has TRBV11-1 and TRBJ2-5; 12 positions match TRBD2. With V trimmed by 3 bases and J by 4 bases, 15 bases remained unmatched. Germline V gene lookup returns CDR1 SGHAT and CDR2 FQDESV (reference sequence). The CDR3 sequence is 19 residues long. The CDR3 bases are TGTGCCAGCAGCTTTAACAGACTCGGACTAGCGGGAAGAGCAGAGACCCAGTACTTC. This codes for CASSFNRLGLAGRAETQYF.

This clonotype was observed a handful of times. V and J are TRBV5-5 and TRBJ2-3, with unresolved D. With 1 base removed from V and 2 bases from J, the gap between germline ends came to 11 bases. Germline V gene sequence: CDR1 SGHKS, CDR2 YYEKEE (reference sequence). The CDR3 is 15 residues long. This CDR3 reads CASSLSTGPTDTQYF. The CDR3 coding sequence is TGTGCCAGCAGCTTGAGCACCGGACCCACAGATACGCAGTATTTT. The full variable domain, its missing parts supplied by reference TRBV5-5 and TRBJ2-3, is DAGVTQSPTHLIKTRGQQVTLRCSPISGHKSVSWYQQVLGQGPQFIFQYYEKEERGRGNFPDRFSARQFPNYSSELNVNALLLGDSALYLCASSLSTGPTDTQYFGPGTRLTVL.

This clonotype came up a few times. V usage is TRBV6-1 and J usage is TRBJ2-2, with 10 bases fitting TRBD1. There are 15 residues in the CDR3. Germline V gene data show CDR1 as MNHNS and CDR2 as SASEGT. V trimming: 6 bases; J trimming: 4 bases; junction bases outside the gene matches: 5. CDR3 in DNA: TGTGCCAGCAGAGGGGACAGGGGTAGCACCGGGGAGCTGTTTTTT. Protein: CASRGDRGSTGELFF.

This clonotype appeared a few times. The CDR3 sequence: CASSYSQPGSNSPLHF. DNA of the CDR3: TGTGCCAGCAGTTACTCCCAGCCAGGGTCTAATTCACCCCTCCACTTT. The chain links TRBV6-5 to TRBJ1-6; possible D gene TRBD1, 5 bases. The CDR3 totals 16 residues. The germline V gene has CDR1 MNHEY and CDR2 SVGAGI. V lost 0 bases to trimming and J lost 6 bases, with 12 bases between them.

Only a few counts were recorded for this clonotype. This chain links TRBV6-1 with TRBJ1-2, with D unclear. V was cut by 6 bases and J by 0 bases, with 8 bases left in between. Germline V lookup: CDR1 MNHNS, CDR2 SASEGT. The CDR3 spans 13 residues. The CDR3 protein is CASSRSSNYGYTF. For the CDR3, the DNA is TGTGCCAGCAGCCGTTCTTCTAACTATGGCTACACCTTC.

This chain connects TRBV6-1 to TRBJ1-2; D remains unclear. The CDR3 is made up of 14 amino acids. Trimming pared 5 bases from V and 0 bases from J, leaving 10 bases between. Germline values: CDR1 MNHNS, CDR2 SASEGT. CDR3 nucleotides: TGTGCCAGCAGTCCCCCTAATCCTAACTATGGCTACACCTTC. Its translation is CASSPPNPNYGYTF.

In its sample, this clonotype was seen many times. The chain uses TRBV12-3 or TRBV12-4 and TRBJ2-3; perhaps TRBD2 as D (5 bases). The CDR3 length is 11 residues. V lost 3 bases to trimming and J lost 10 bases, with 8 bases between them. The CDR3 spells CASSLGGPQYF. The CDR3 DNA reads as TGTGCCAGCAGTTTGGGCGGGCCGCAGTATTTT.

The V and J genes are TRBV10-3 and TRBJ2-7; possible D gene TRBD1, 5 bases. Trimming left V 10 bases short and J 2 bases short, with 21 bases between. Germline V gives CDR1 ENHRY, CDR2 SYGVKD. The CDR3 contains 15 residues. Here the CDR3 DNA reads TGTGCCACCTCCCTCGGGCAGGGAAGTCCCTACGAGCAGTACTTC. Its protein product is CATSLGQGSPYEQYF.

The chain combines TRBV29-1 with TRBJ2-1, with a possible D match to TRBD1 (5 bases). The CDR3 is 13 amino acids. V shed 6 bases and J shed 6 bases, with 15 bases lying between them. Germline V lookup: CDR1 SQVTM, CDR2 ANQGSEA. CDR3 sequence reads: CSVSVSGANEQFF. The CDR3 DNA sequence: TGCAGCGTCTCAGTGAGTGGGGCCAATGAGCAGTTCTTC.

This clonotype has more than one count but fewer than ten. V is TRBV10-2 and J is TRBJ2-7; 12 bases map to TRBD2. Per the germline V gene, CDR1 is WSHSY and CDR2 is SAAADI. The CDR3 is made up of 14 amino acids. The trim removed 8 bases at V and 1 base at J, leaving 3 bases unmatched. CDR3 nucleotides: TGCGCCAGCGGCGGACTAGCGGGGTCCTACGAGCAGTACTTC. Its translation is CASGGLAGSYEQYF.